The rows below give T cell receptor beta chains drawn from one sample of a study of T cells after yellow fever vaccination. A single record per CDR3 protein comes from TCRdb applying MiXCR to the 5' RACE reads. This table has roughly 500,000 distinct CDR3 sequences, about a fifth appearing once. The source material was PBMCs, sampled 15 days after the yellow fever booster vaccination. These receptors were collected from a man aged 25-45 years who received the YFV17D yellow fever vaccine. Both conserved end residues are part of each CDR3. The D gene is left open where the match is weak. Not all rows give a size; the values are once, few, many and, for expanded clones, a class.

TRBV6-2/TRBV6-3	-	-	TRBJ2-7	CASSYGTRDYEQYF	TGTGCCAGCAGTTACGGCACTAGGGACTACGAGCAGTACTTC
TRBV7-3	-	TRBD2	TRBJ2-1	CASSPTGLADNEQFF	TGTGCCAGCAGCCCCACGGGACTAGCGGACAATGAGCAGTTCTTC
TRBV12-3/TRBV12-4	few	-	TRBJ2-1	CASKTSLASTEQFF	TGTGCCAGCAAGACTAGTCTAGCGTCAACAGAGCAGTTCTTC
TRBV5-1	-	-	TRBJ2-5	CASSSPPAGSYQETQYF	TGCGCCAGCAGCTCCCCCCCGGCGGGCTCGTACCAAGAGACCCAGTACTTC
TRBV12-3/TRBV12-4	few	-	TRBJ2-4	CASSPPAGDIQYF	TGTGCCAGCAGCCCCCCGGCCGGAGACATTCAGTACTTC
TRBV6-1	few	TRBD2	TRBJ2-3	CATTSATSTDTQYF	TGTGCCACCACTAGCGCTACTAGCACAGATACGCAGTATTTT
TRBV28	-	TRBD2	TRBJ2-7	CASRTPGTRNEQYF	TGTGCCAGCAGAACCCCCGGGACTAGGAACGAGCAGTACTTC
TRBV18	-	-	TRBJ1-2	CASSPPSQSSYGYTF	TGTGCCAGCTCACCACCGTCACAGAGTTCCTATGGCTACACCTTC
TRBV4-2	-	TRBD2	TRBJ2-5	CASSPSPSGMQETQYF	TGTGCCAGCAGCCCCTCCCCTAGCGGAATGCAAGAGACCCAGTACTTC
TRBV7-2	few	TRBD2	TRBJ2-5	CASRPRSLAGGETQYF	TGTGCCAGCAGACCCCGGTCGTTAGCGGGAGGAGAGACCCAGTACTTC
TRBV11-1	few	-	TRBJ2-1	CASSLWGEAGTIYNEQFF	TGTGCCAGCAGCTTATGGGGGGAGGCCGGGACAATATACAATGAGCAGTTCTTC
TRBV5-8	-	-	TRBJ2-1	CASSTQSGSNEQFF	TGTGCCAGCAGCACACAATCCGGGAGCAATGAGCAGTTCTTC
TRBV15	few	TRBD2	TRBJ2-7	CATSRDPTSGSGQYF	TGTGCCACCAGCAGAGATCCGACTAGCGGGAGTGGGCAGTACTTC
TRBV12-3/TRBV12-4	-	TRBD1	TRBJ1-1	CASSSPDRWVTEAFF	TGTGCCAGCAGTTCCCCGGACAGGTGGGTCACTGAAGCTTTCTTT
TRBV30	few	-	TRBJ1-5	CAWEGAGQPQHF	TGTGCCTGGGAGGGTGCCGGGCAGCCCCAGCATTTT
TRBV7-9	-	-	TRBJ2-3	CASSLAQEDTQYF	TGTGCCAGCAGCTTAGCGCAGGAAGATACGCAGTATTTT
TRBV28	few	TRBD1	TRBJ2-5	CASSEYRGQETQYF	TGTGCCAGCAGTGAATACAGGGGCCAAGAGACCCAGTACTTC
TRBV9	-	-	TRBJ2-7	CASSVALGNYEQYF	TGTGCCAGCAGCGTAGCTTTGGGCAACTACGAGCAGTACTTC
TRBV5-1	-	-	TRBJ2-1	CASSQWGEQFF	TGCGCCAGCAGCCAGTGGGGTGAGCAGTTCTTC
TRBV4-3	-	TRBD1	TRBJ1-2	CASSQEVQGAYYGYTF	TGCGCCAGCAGCCAAGAGGTGCAGGGGGCTTATTATGGCTACACCTTC
TRBV12-3/TRBV12-4	-	-	TRBJ2-7	CASSSGTGTYEQYF	TGTGCCAGCAGTAGCGGGACAGGCACCTACGAGCAGTACTTC
TRBV25-1	few	-	TRBJ2-2	CASSGGQFRLGAGELFF	TGTGCCAGCAGTGGGGGGCAATTCAGGCTTGGGGCCGGGGAGCTGTTTTTT
TRBV5-1	-	TRBD1	TRBJ2-1	CASSLETGAYNEQFF	TGCGCCAGCAGCTTGGAGACAGGGGCCTACAATGAGCAGTTCTTC
TRBV20-1	-	-	TRBJ2-3	CSAFSDREVIGDTQYF	TGCAGTGCTTTTAGCGACAGGGAGGTAATTGGAGATACGCAGTATTTT
TRBV7-2	-	TRBD2	TRBJ2-7	CASSFASGTYEQYF	TGTGCCAGCAGCTTTGCTAGCGGGACCTACGAGCAGTACTTC
TRBV15	few	-	TRBJ1-1	CATSVNTEAFF	TGTGCCACCAGCGTCAACACTGAAGCTTTCTTT
TRBV27	many	TRBD1	TRBJ2-1	CASSLGTGGGEQFF	TGTGCCAGCAGTTTAGGGACAGGGGGTGGTGAGCAGTTCTTC
TRBV30	-	TRBD1	TRBJ2-7	CAWRGGTGRGSYEQYF	TGTGCCTGGAGGGGGGGGACAGGGAGGGGGTCCTACGAGCAGTACTTC
TRBV7-8	-	-	TRBJ2-7	CASGEDGEKTGPYEQYF	TGTGCCAGCGGCGAGGACGGGGAAAAAACGGGACCCTACGAGCAGTACTTC
TRBV19	-	-	TRBJ2-3	CASSISGGYTDTQYF	TGTGCCAGTAGTATTTCAGGCGGGTACACAGATACGCAGTATTTT
TRBV30	few	-	TRBJ1-1	CAWSWPTEAFF	TGTGCCTGGAGTTGGCCCACTGAAGCTTTCTTT
TRBV10-2	-	-	TRBJ2-2	CASSSSRPGELFF	TGCGCCAGCAGTTCATCGCGACCCGGGGAGCTGTTTTTT
TRBV12-3/TRBV12-4	few	TRBD1	TRBJ2-1	CASTGTGFSYNEQFF	TGTGCCAGCACCGGGACAGGCTTCTCCTACAATGAGCAGTTCTTC
TRBV7-9	-	-	TRBJ1-2	CASSLREYGYTF	TGTGCCAGCAGCTTACGGGAGTATGGCTACACCTTC
TRBV30	few	TRBD2	TRBJ2-3	CAFRLAGGHQDTQYF	TGTGCCTTCCGCCTCGCGGGAGGGCATCAAGATACGCAGTATTTT
TRBV7-9	few	-	TRBJ2-6	CASLFSAGANVLTF	TGTGCCAGCCTTTTTTCTGCTGGGGCCAACGTCCTGACTTTC
TRBV28	few	-	TRBJ1-5	CASEGTPSNQPQHF	TGTGCCAGTGAAGGGACACCTAGCAATCAGCCCCAGCATTTT
TRBV5-4	-	-	TRBJ1-1	CATAGVSEAFF	TGTGCCACGGCGGGGGTTTCCGAAGCTTTCTTT
TRBV20-1	many	TRBD1	TRBJ1-6	CSASRDRNYSPLHF	TGCAGTGCTAGCCGGGACAGAAACTATTCACCCCTCCACTTT
TRBV6-2/TRBV6-3	-	-	TRBJ2-6	CASKGDLAGANVLTF	TGTGCCAGCAAGGGGGATCTCGCTGGGGCCAACGTCCTGACTTTC
TRBV27	-	-	TRBJ2-2	CASSWVKGAPGELFF	TGTGCCAGCAGTTGGGTCAAAGGGGCCCCCGGGGAGCTGTTTTTT
TRBV3-1	-	-	TRBJ2-3	CASSTYRAGDTQYF	TGTGCCAGCAGCACCTACCGGGCCGGGGATACGCAGTATTTT
TRBV7-8	few	-	TRBJ2-1	CASSFQGPGNEQFF	TGTGCCAGCAGCTTCCAGGGGCCCGGCAATGAGCAGTTCTTC
TRBV5-1	-	TRBD1	TRBJ1-1	CASRLDRARTEAFF	TGCGCCAGCAGGTTAGACAGGGCTCGCACTGAAGCTTTCTTT
TRBV3-1	-	-	TRBJ2-7	CASSQPRDGEQYF	TGTGCCAGCAGCCAACCTAGGGATGGAGAGCAGTACTTC
TRBV5-6	-	-	TRBJ2-1	CASSPGEEQFF	TGTGCCAGCAGCCCAGGAGAGGAGCAGTTCTTC
TRBV20-1	-	-	TRBJ2-2	CSALWGGNTGELFF	TGCAGTGCTCTATGGGGAGGGAACACCGGGGAGCTGTTTTTT
TRBV5-1	-	-	TRBJ2-3	CASSPRRVTDTQYF	TGCGCCAGCAGCCCCCGACGGGTTACAGATACGCAGTATTTT
TRBV5-1	few	-	TRBJ2-3	CASRPIRGRTDTQYF	TGCGCCAGCAGACCCATTAGGGGGAGGACAGATACGCAGTATTTT
TRBV6-2/TRBV6-3	-	TRBD2	TRBJ2-7	CASSSASGTLFEQYF	TGTGCCAGCAGTTCCGCTAGCGGGACCTTGTTCGAGCAGTACTTC
TRBV30	few	-	TRBJ2-6	CAWIAVGNGANVLTF	TGTGCCTGGATCGCTGTGGGAAATGGGGCCAACGTCCTGACTTTC
TRBV7-9	-	-	TRBJ1-2	CASSTHLGPLYGYTF	TGTGCCAGCAGCACCCACCTGGGACCGTTGTATGGCTACACCTTC